This record concerns one TCR beta chain sequence. The antigen is unknown. The sample comes from a study of early T cells in non-severe SARS-CoV-2 infection. Study-wide background: Bulk RNA isolated from unsorted whole blood underwent sequencing; chains were not paired.

The study's findings and limits: Clonotype matching in VDJdb favored anti-spike CD8 responses and did not capture private and CD4 specificities.

The library protocol tagged individual cDNA molecules with unique molecular identifiers. TCRdb re-called the 5' RACE reads with MiXCR, one entry per CDR3 protein. This sample has approximately 83,000 distinct CDR3 sequences, with over 12% found just once. V was cut by 1 base and J by 6 bases, with 7 bases left in between. From germline, CDR1 is SGHVS and CDR2 FQNEAQ. The CDR3 spans 13 residues. The material sequenced was whole blood. The rearrangement joins TRBV7-8 to TRBJ1-5; weak D call: TRBD1 (5 bases). This TCR derives from an adult who was a healthcare worker with PCR-confirmed SARS-CoV-2 infection or an uninfected control (not recorded which). CDR3 sequence: CASSLVGGQPQHF. Here the CDR3 DNA reads TGTGCCAGCAGCTTAGTGGGGGGTCAGCCCCAGCATTTT.